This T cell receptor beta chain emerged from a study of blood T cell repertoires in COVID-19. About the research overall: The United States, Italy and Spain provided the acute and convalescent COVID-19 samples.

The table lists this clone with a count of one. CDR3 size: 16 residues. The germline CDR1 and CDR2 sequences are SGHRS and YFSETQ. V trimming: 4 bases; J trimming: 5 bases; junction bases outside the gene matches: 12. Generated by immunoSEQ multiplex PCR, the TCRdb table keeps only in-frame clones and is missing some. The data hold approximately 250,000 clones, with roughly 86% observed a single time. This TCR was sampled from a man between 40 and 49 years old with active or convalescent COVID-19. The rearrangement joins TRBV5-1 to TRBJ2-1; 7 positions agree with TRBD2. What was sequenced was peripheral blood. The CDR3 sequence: CASSLYGGNEDNEQFF. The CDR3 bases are TGCGCCAGCAGCCTTTACGGGGGGAATGAAGACAATGAGCAGTTCTTC.